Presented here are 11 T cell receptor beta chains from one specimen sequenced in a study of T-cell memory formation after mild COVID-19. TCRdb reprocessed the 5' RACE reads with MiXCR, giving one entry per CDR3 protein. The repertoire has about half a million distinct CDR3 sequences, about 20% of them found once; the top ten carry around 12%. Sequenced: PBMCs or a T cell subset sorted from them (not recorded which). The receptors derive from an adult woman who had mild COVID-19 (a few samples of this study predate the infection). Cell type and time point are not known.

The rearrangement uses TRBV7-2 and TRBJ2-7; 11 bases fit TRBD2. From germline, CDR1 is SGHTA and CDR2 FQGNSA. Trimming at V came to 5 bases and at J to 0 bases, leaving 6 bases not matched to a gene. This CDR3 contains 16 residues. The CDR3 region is CASSRGGLAVSYEQYF. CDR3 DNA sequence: TGTGCCAGCAGCCGAGGGGGACTAGCGGTCTCCTACGAGCAGTACTTC.

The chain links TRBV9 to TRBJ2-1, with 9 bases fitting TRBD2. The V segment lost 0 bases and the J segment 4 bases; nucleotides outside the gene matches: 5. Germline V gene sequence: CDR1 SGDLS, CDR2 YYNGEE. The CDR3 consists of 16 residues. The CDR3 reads CASSVVDSGSYNEQFF. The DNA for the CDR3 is TGTGCCAGCAGCGTAGTAGATAGCGGGAGTTACAATGAGCAGTTCTTC. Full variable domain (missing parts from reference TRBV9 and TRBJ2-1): DSGVTQTPKHLITATGQRVTLRCSPRSGDLSVYWYQQSLDQGLQFLIQYYNGEERAKGNILERFSAQQFPDLHSELNLSSLELGDSALYFCASSVVDSGSYNEQFFGPGTRLTVL.

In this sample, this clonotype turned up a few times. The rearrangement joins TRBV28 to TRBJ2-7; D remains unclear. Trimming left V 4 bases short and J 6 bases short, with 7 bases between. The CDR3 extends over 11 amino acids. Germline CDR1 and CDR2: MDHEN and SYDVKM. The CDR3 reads CASSSYSEQYF. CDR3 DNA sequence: TGTGCCAGCAGTTCATACTCCGAGCAGTACTTC.

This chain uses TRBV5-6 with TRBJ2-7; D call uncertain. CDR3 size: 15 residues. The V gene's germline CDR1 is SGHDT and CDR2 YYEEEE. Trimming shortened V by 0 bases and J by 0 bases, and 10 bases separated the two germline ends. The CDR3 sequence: CASSLGPRSSYEQYF. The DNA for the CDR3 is TGTGCCAGCAGCTTGGGACCCCGGAGCTCCTACGAGCAGTACTTC.

The DNA of the CDR3 is TGCAGTGCTAGAGATTCTGGCGCACACCCCTGGGTAAAGTACGAGCAGTACTTC. It is translated as CSARDSGAHPWVKYEQYF. The rearrangement links TRBV20-1 to TRBJ2-7; no definite D call. CDR3 length: 18 amino acids. Germline V gene sequence: CDR1 DFQATT, CDR2 SNEGSKA (reference sequence). V was trimmed by 0 bases and J by 4 bases, leaving 25 bases between them.

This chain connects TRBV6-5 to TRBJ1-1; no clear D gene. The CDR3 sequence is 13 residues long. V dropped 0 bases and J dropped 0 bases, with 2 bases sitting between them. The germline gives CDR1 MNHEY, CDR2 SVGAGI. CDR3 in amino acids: CASSYSVNTEAFF. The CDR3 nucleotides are TGTGCCAGCAGTTACTCGGTGAACACTGAAGCTTTCTTT.

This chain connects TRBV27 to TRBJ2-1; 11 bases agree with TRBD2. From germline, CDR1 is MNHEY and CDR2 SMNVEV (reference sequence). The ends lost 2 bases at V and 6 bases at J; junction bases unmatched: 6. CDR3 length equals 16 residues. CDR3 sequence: CASSLLLAGGFNEQFF. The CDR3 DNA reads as TGTGCCAGCAGTTTACTCTTAGCGGGAGGGTTCAATGAGCAGTTCTTC.

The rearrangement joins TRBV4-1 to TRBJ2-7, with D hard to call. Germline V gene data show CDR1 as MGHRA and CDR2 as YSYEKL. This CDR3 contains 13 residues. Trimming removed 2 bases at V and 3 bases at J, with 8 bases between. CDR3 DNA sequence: TGCGCCAGCAGCCAATACCCGGACTACGAGCAGTACTTC. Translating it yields CASSQYPDYEQYF.

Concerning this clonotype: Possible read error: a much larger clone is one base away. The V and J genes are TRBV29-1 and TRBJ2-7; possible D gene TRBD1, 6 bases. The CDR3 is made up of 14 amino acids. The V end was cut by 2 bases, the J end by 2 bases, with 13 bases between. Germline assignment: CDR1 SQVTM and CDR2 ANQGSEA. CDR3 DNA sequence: TGCAGCGTTGAAAGACAGGTGGGTCCCTACGAGCAGTACTTC. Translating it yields CSVERQVGPYEQYF.

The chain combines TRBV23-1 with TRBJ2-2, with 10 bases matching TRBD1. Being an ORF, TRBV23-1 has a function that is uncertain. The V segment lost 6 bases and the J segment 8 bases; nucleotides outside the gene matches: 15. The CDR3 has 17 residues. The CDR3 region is CASRIDVGTGAIGELFF. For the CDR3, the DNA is TGCGCCAGCAGGATCGATGTTGGGACAGGGGCTATAGGGGAGCTGTTTTTT.

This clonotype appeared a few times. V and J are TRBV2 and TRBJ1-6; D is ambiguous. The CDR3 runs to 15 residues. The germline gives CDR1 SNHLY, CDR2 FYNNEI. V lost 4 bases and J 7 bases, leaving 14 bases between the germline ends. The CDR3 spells CASSGRATWNSPLHF. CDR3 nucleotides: TGTGCCAGCAGTGGGAGGGCGACATGGAATTCACCCCTCCACTTT.